What follows are 20 T cell receptor beta chains derived from one specimen sequenced in a study of OX40 agonist ivuxolimab in advanced cancers. Sequencing used immunoSEQ multiplex PCR; TCRdb keeps in-frame clones, though not all of them. The sample contains about 33,000 clones, roughly 68% of which appear only once. The specimen was CD4+ or CD8+ T cells sorted from blood, collected in a trial of the OX40 agonist ivuxolimab. The source is an adult with an advanced solid tumor such as melanoma, head and neck, liver or kidney cancer.

The genes are TRBV28 and TRBJ1-2; D is uncertain. With 8 bases removed from V and 0 bases from J, the gap between germline ends came to 10 bases. Germline V gene lookup returns CDR1 MDHEN and CDR2 SYDVKM. This CDR3 is built from 13 residues. The CDR3 loop reads CASRFRANYGYTF. Written as DNA, the CDR3 is TGTGCCAGCCGATTCAGAGCTAACTATGGCTACACCTTC.

The rearrangement uses TRBV20-1 and TRBJ2-5, with 7 bases matching TRBD1. This CDR3 is 11 amino acids long. Germline CDR1 and CDR2: DFQATT and SNEGSKA (reference sequence). V shed 6 bases, J shed 5 bases, and the junction held 3 bases outside the gene matches. CDR3 region: CSAIQGETQYF. The DNA of the CDR3 is TGCAGTGCGATACAGGGGGAGACCCAGTACTTC.

The chain links TRBV28 to TRBJ1-2; D perhaps matches TRBD1 (5 bases). The CDR3 extends over 16 amino acids. Germline lookup yields CDR1 MDHEN and CDR2 SYDVKM. Trimming stripped 2 bases from V and 1 base from J, with 14 bases between. The CDR3 loop is CASSLGGVAGNYGYTF. The CDR3 region has the DNA TGTGCCAGCAGTTTAGGGGGGGTGGCGGGTAACTATGGCTACACCTTC.

This clone was observed once. This chain joins TRBV5-1 and TRBJ1-2, with D hard to call. V was shortened by 4 bases and J by 0 bases, with 16 bases between the two germline ends. The CDR3 contains 16 residues. CDR1 is SGHRS and CDR2 is YFSETQ in the germline V gene. The CDR3 DNA reads as TGCGCCAGCAGCCCGGTGGAGCAATTAGCTAACTATGGCTACACCTTC. It yields the protein CASSPVEQLANYGYTF. Full variable domain (rest looked up from reference TRBV5-1 and TRBJ1-2): KAGVTQTPRYLIKTRGQQVTLSCSPISGHRSVSWYQQTPGQGLQFLFEYFSETQRNKGNFPGRFSGRQFSNSRSEMNVSTLELGDSALYLCASSPVEQLANYGYTFGSGTRLTVV.

The table lists this clone with a few counts. The chain combines TRBV27 with TRBJ2-1, with TRBD2 identical over 8 bases. This CDR3 region has 15 residues. V lost 2 bases and J lost 3; bases outside the gene matches: 3. From germline, CDR1 is MNHEY and CDR2 SMNVEV (reference sequence). This CDR3 reads CASSLIAGHYNEQFF. CDR3 DNA sequence: TGTGCCAGCAGTTTAATAGCGGGGCACTACAATGAGCAGTTCTTC.

The chain joins TRBV7-9 to TRBJ2-3, with 9 bases that match TRBD2. The CDR3 has 15 residues. V gave up 1 base and J gave up 4 bases; unmatched junction bases: 3. The V gene's germline CDR1 is SEHNR and CDR2 FQNEAQ (reference sequence). CDR3 region: CASSLVAGGPDTQYF. In nucleotides, the CDR3 is TGTGCCAGCAGCTTAGTTGCGGGGGGGCCAGATACGCAGTATTTT. The variable domain in full, completed from reference TRBV7-9 and TRBJ2-3, reads DTGVSQNPRHKITKRGQNVTFRCDPISEHNRLYWYRQTLGQGPEFLTYFQNEAQLEKSRLLSDRFSAERPKGSFSTLEIQRTEQGDSAMYLCASSLVAGGPDTQYFGPGTRLTVL.

This clone was recorded a few times. The V call is TRBV9, the J call TRBJ1-2; D is ambiguous. V was trimmed by 0 bases and J by 4 bases, leaving 10 bases between them. The length of the CDR3 is 14 residues. The germline gives CDR1 SGDLS, CDR2 YYNGEE. CDR3 in amino acids: CASSVGSLGYGYTF. The DNA of the CDR3 is TGTGCCAGCAGCGTAGGGAGTCTTGGCTATGGCTACACCTTC.

The chain joins TRBV5-1 to TRBJ2-5; D is ambiguous. CDR3 length: 12 amino acids. Germline loops: CDR1 SGHRS, CDR2 YFSETQ. Trimming left V 0 bases short and J 5 bases short, with 5 bases between. The CDR3 DNA follows: TGCGCCAGCAGCTTGGGTTACGAGACCCAGTACTTC. Encoded protein: CASSLGYETQYF.

This CDR3 reads CASSSDRQTQYF. The CDR3 nucleotides read TGTGCCAGCAGCTCGGACAGGCAGACCCAGTACTTC. This chain uses TRBV7-7 with TRBJ2-5; 7 bases line up with TRBD1. From germline, CDR1 is SSHAT and CDR2 FNYEAQ (reference sequence). J lost 6 bases, V lost 4 bases, and 2 bases had no gene match. There are 12 residues in the CDR3.

This clone appeared once. This chain links TRBV6-4 with TRBJ2-1; 14 bases line up with TRBD2. The CDR3 covers 17 residues. V shed 5 bases and J 4 bases; nucleotides not matched to a gene: 7. In germline, CDR1 is MRHNA, CDR2 SNTAGT. The CDR3 protein is CASSRGLAGEQYNEQFF. Written as DNA, the CDR3 is TGTGCCAGCAGTAGGGGACTAGCGGGGGAGCAATACAATGAGCAGTTCTTC.

This clone was counted a single time. J is TRBJ1-1 and V is TRBV19; 7 bases match TRBD1. The germline V gene encodes CDR1 LNHDA and CDR2 SQIVND (reference sequence). V shed 7 bases, J shed 5 bases, and the junction held 13 bases outside the gene matches. CDR3 size: 15 residues. The CDR3: CASIQTAGGETEAFF. CDR3 coding DNA: TGTGCCAGTATTCAAACCGCAGGGGGTGAGACTGAAGCTTTCTTT.

The rearrangement joins TRBV19 to TRBJ1-5, with 7 bases identical to TRBD1. The CDR3 extends over 18 amino acids. V gave up 5 bases and J gave up 2 bases; unmatched junction bases: 15. The germline CDR1 and CDR2 sequences are LNHDA and SQIVND (reference sequence). CDR3 region: CASSSRGRGRNGNQPQHF. The CDR3, as DNA: TGTGCCAGTAGTTCCCGGGGGAGGGGGCGAAATGGCAATCAGCCCCAGCATTTT.

V is TRBV7-9 and J is TRBJ1-5, with D possibly TRBD1 on 6 matching bases. Trimming took off 1 base at V and 9 bases at J, with 7 bases between the two ends. Germline-derived CDR1 and CDR2 are SEHNR and FQNEAQ (reference sequence). The CDR3 runs to 12 residues. Written as DNA, the CDR3 is TGTGCCAGCAGCTTAGTAGGGGGGCCCCAGCATTTT. As protein: CASSLVGGPQHF.

By sample fraction, this clone is medium-sized. The V call is TRBV28, the J call TRBJ2-7; TRBD1 matches 9 bases. The CDR3 contains 14 residues. V was clipped by 1 base and J by 7 bases; unmatched bases: 5. Per germline, CDR1 MDHEN and CDR2 SYDVKM. For the CDR3, the DNA is TGTGCCAGCAGTTTATTGGGGACAGGGACGGAGCAGTACGTC. This gives the protein CASSLLGTGTEQYV.

In its sample, this clone was seen a few times. V usage is TRBV29-1 and J usage is TRBJ2-2; a weak D match, TRBD1 (5 bases). Trimming took off 4 bases at V and 1 base at J, with 10 bases between the two ends. The CDR3 is 14 amino acids. Germline assignment: CDR1 SQVTM and CDR2 ANQGSEA. CDR3 in DNA: TGCAGCGTTGTGCAGGGCGAGAACACCGGGGAGCTGTTTTTT. This encodes CSVVQGENTGELFF.

The sample holds a few counts of this clone. The chain carries TRBV7-9 and TRBJ2-7; 8 bases line up with TRBD1. The V gene end was trimmed by 5 bases and the J gene end by 5 bases; junction bases not matched to a gene: 8. The germline CDR1 and CDR2 sequences are SEHNR and FQNEAQ (reference sequence). This CDR3 contains 14 residues. The CDR3 nucleotides are TGTGCCAGCAGCCGAGACAGGGGCGTCCACGAGCAGTACTTC. Its translation is CASSRDRGVHEQYF.

This sequence joins TRBV4-1 and TRBJ1-6; perhaps TRBD1 as D (5 bases). From germline, CDR1 is MGHRA and CDR2 YSYEKL. Trimming left V 0 bases short and J 1 base short, with 13 bases between. This CDR3 comprises 18 residues. In DNA, the CDR3 is TGCGCCAGCAGCCAAGATTGGAGGGGAACATCCTATAATTCACCCCTCCACTTT. Translated: CASSQDWRGTSYNSPLHF.

The chain recombines TRBV5-1 with TRBJ1-3, with TRBD1 matching over 9 bases. This CDR3 is built from 17 residues. CDR1 and CDR2 (germline): SGHRS, YFSETQ. After removal of 0 bases from V and 0 bases from J, the junction contained 4 bases not matched to a gene. CDR3 amino acids: CASSLAGQGNSGNTIYF. In DNA form, the CDR3 reads TGCGCCAGCAGCTTGGCGGGACAGGGCAACTCTGGAAACACCATATATTTT.

J is TRBJ2-1 and V is TRBV4-1, with TRBD2 as a possible D gene (7 bases). CDR3 length: 18 amino acids. The germline V gene encodes CDR1 MGHRA and CDR2 YSYEKL. The germline V and J ends were trimmed by 0 bases and 4 bases, with 19 bases remaining between them. As DNA, the CDR3 is TGCGCCAGCAGCCAAGATGGGGGGGCGGGGGCGTGGTACAATGAGCAGTTCTTC. Encoded protein: CASSQDGGAGAWYNEQFF.

This chain links TRBV5-6 with TRBJ2-5; D gene uncertain. Germline CDR1 reads SGHDT; CDR2 reads YYEEEE. Between the trimmed V and J ends, which lost 2 bases and 8 bases, there was a span of 7 bases. The CDR3 sequence is 11 residues long. For the CDR3, the DNA is TGTGCCAGCAGCTTTAGTGAAACCCAGTACTTC. Amino acids: CASSFSETQYF.